These 32 T cell receptor beta chains came from one sample sequenced in a study of siplizumab effects on memory and regulatory T cells. Clones were read by immunoSEQ multiplex PCR, and TCRdb kept only the in-frame ones, dropping some. The sample holds more than 90,000 clones, about 94% seen once. Sequenced material: non-Treg CD4+ T cells sorted from blood. These receptors originate from a human donor in good health.

The gene calls are TRBV5-1 and TRBJ2-1, with 7 bases fitting TRBD1. From germline, CDR1 is SGHRS and CDR2 YFSETQ. With 4 bases clipped from V and 6 bases from J, the junction kept 10 bases outside the gene matches. CDR3 length: 15 residues. CDR3 loop: CASSALTGARNEQFF. Here the CDR3 DNA reads TGCGCCAGCAGCGCTCTTACAGGGGCGCGCAATGAGCAGTTCTTC.

The chain links TRBV28 to TRBJ2-7; D is unresolved. Trimming took off 5 bases at V and 6 bases at J, with 11 bases between the two ends. The CDR3 extends over 12 amino acids. Germline CDR1 is MDHEN and CDR2 is SYDVKM. In nucleotides, the CDR3 is TGTGCCAGCAGTCCCGGTTGGAGCGAGCAGTACTTC. Translation: CASSPGWSEQYF.

V gene TRBV5-1 combines with J gene TRBJ2-2; TRBD1 aligns across 9 bases. Trimming at V came to 5 bases and at J to 5 bases, leaving 7 bases not matched to a gene. Germline loops: CDR1 SGHRS, CDR2 YFSETQ. The CDR3 spans 15 residues. DNA for the CDR3: TGCGCCAGCAGACCCGGACAGGGGCGGACCGGGGAGCTGTTTTTT. As protein: CASRPGQGRTGELFF.

The chain employs TRBV6-5 and TRBJ2-5; the D gene could be TRBD1 or TRBD2 (6 bases each). Germline-derived CDR1 and CDR2 are MNHEY and SVGAGI. Trimming removed 7 bases from V and 5 bases from J, with 14 bases in between. This CDR3 has 13 amino acids. The CDR3 region is CASTPGAGETQYF. The CDR3 DNA is TGTGCCAGCACCCCGGGGGCAGGCGAGACCCAGTACTTC.

The chain recombines TRBV28 with TRBJ2-1, with D possibly being TRBD1 or TRBD2 (5 bases each). The germline V gene encodes CDR1 MDHEN and CDR2 SYDVKM. The germline V and J ends were trimmed by 6 bases and 5 bases, with 14 bases remaining between them. This CDR3 spans 14 amino acids. The DNA of the CDR3 is TGTGCCAGCAGGTTTAGGGACCATAACAATGAGCAGTTCTTC. Translation gives CASRFRDHNNEQFF.

This clone occurred once. The chain couples TRBV5-1 to TRBJ2-2; the match to TRBD2 covers 8 bases. Germline V lookup: CDR1 SGHRS, CDR2 YFSETQ. The CDR3 length is 16 residues. J gave up 2 bases and V 4 bases, and 7 bases lay outside the gene matches. CDR3 in amino acids: CASSLPGGGNTGELFF. The CDR3 DNA reads as TGCGCCAGCAGCCTCCCCGGGGGGGGAAACACCGGGGAGCTGTTTTTT. Complete variable domain (other parts from reference TRBV5-1 and TRBJ2-2): KAGVTQTPRYLIKTRGQQVTLSCSPISGHRSVSWYQQTPGQGLQFLFEYFSETQRNKGNFPGRFSGRQFSNSRSEMNVSTLELGDSALYLCASSLPGGGNTGELFFGEGSRLTVL.

V is TRBV7-2 and J is TRBJ1-5, with 7 nucleotides matching TRBD1. The CDR3 contains 16 residues. Germline V CDR1 and CDR2: SGHTA, FQGNSA. Trimming removed 5 bases from V and 7 bases from J; junction bases left unmatched: 14. Here the CDR3 DNA reads TGTGCCAGCAGCCCCGACGGGACAGCCGGTAGGCAGCCCCAGCATTTT. It specifies CASSPDGTAGRQPQHF.

The table lists this clone with a few counts. CDR3: CASSKRTGELFF. The DNA of the CDR3 is TGTGCCAGCTCGAAGCGAACCGGGGAGCTGTTTTTT. The chain carries TRBV11-3 and TRBJ2-2; D is unresolved. Germline CDR1 is SGHNT and CDR2 is YENEEA. The CDR3 is made up of 12 amino acids. With 8 bases removed from V and 5 bases from J, the gap between germline ends came to 9 bases. Looking up the rest from reference TRBV11-3 and TRBJ2-2 gives the full variable domain: EAGVVQSPRYKIIEKKQPVAFWCNPISGHNTLYWYLQNLGQGPELLIRYENEEAVDDSQLPKDRFSAERLKGVDSTLKIQPAELGDSAVYLCASSKRTGELFFGEGSRLTVL.

This clone is a singleton in its sample. This sequence joins TRBV7-9 and TRBJ1-1, with D unclear. The CDR3 runs to 10 residues. From germline, CDR1 is SEHNR and CDR2 FQNEAQ (reference sequence). V was shortened by 2 bases and J by 7 bases, with 2 bases between the two germline ends. The CDR3: CASSLREAFF. CDR3 sequence (DNA): TGTGCCAGCAGCTTACGTGAAGCTTTCTTT.

The V call is TRBV18, the J call TRBJ2-2; a weak D match, TRBD2 (6 bases). This CDR3 is 15 amino acids long. Trimming shortened V by 1 base and J by 5 bases, and 11 bases separated the two germline ends. CDR1 is KGHSH, CDR2 LQKENI, per germline. The CDR3 nucleotides read TGTGCCAGCTCACCACAGTTGGAGGGGACCGGGGAGCTGTTTTTT. This gives the protein CASSPQLEGTGELFF. Filled out from reference TRBV18 and TRBJ2-2, the complete variable domain reads NAGVMQNPRHLVRRRGQEARLRCSPMKGHSHVYWYRQLPEEGLKFMVYLQKENIIDESGMPKERFSAEFPKEGPSILRIQQVVRGDSAAYFCASSPQLEGTGELFFGEGSRLTVL.

This chain uses TRBV6-5 with TRBJ1-1; D unresolved. Germline assignment: CDR1 MNHEY and CDR2 SVGAGI. With 5 bases removed from V and 7 bases from J, the gap between germline ends came to 11 bases. This CDR3 region has 12 residues. The CDR3 spells CASSPTVFEAFF. CDR3 coding DNA: TGTGCCAGCAGTCCTACAGTGTTTGAAGCTTTCTTT.

This clone was observed a handful of times. This chain joins TRBV7-9 and TRBJ1-1, with D unresolved. Between the trimmed V and J ends, which lost 4 bases and 3 bases, there was a span of 3 bases. The CDR3 is 11 amino acids. Germline V gene data show CDR1 as SEHNR and CDR2 as FQNEAQ (reference sequence). CDR3 residues: CASSSDTEAFF. The CDR3 DNA follows: TGTGCCAGCAGCTCCGACACTGAAGCTTTCTTT.

The chain links TRBV7-2 to TRBJ2-1; D might be TRBD2 (6 bases). This CDR3 spans 16 amino acids. Germline V gives CDR1 SGHTA, CDR2 FQGNSA. The ends were cut back, 4 bases at V and 9 bases at J, with 22 bases in the middle. Written as DNA, the CDR3 is TGTGCCAGCAGCTGGACCGGGACTTCGACTTATCCTGAGCAGTTCTTC. This gives the protein CASSWTGTSTYPEQFF. Together with reference TRBV7-2 and TRBJ2-1, the CDR3 gives the full variable domain: GAGVSQSPSNKVTEKGKDVELRCDPISGHTALYWYRQSLGQGLEFLIYFQGNSAPDKSGLPSDRFSAERTGGSVSTLTIQRTQQEDSAVYLCASSWTGTSTYPEQFFGPGTRLTVL.

The genes are TRBV2 and TRBJ2-3; a possible D gene is TRBD1 (5 bases). V was cut by 7 bases and J by 3 bases, with 11 bases left in between. Germline V gene data show CDR1 as SNHLY and CDR2 as FYNNEI. This CDR3 is 13 amino acids long. CDR3 in amino acids: CASTGFNTDTQYF. In DNA, the CDR3 is TGTGCCAGCACAGGGTTTAATACAGATACGCAGTATTTT.

The rearrangement links TRBV11-2 to TRBJ2-7; 8 bases are shared with TRBD2. Germline loops: CDR1 SGHAT, CDR2 FQNNGV. Unmatched junction bases numbered 13, after V lost 5 bases and J lost 7 bases. The CDR3 has 15 residues. This CDR3 is CASSLLLAGSSEQYF. The CDR3, as DNA: TGTGCCAGCAGCCTCCTATTAGCGGGATCCTCGGAGCAGTACTTC. The complete variable domain, with remaining parts taken from reference TRBV11-2 and TRBJ2-7, reads EAGVAQSPRYKIIEKRQSVAFWCNPISGHATLYWYQQILGQGPKLLIQFQNNGVVDDSQLPKDRFSAERLKGVDSTLKIQPAKLEDSAVYLCASSLLLAGSSEQYFGPGTRLTVT.

J is TRBJ1-1 and V is TRBV29-1; TRBD1 agrees at 7 bases. The CDR3 covers 14 residues. Trimming at V came to 6 bases and at J to 0 bases, leaving 7 bases not matched to a gene. Germline assignment: CDR1 SQVTM and CDR2 ANQGSEA. The CDR3 here is CSVYRGLLNTEAFF. DNA of the CDR3: TGCAGCGTGTACAGGGGCCTCTTGAACACTGAAGCTTTCTTT. The entire variable domain, with the rest obtained from reference TRBV29-1 and TRBJ1-1, is as follows: SAVISQKPSRDICQRGTSLTIQCQVDSQVTMMFWYRQQPGQSLTLIATANQGSEATYESGFVIDKFPISRPNLTFSTLTVSNMSPEDSSIYLCSVYRGLLNTEAFFGQGTRLTVV.

V usage is TRBV7-9 and J usage is TRBJ2-7; no clear D. Germline V gene data show CDR1 as SEHNR and CDR2 as FQNEAQ (reference sequence). V shed 3 bases and J shed 7 bases, with 19 bases lying between them. This CDR3 is 15 amino acids long. Here the CDR3 reads CASSLPRVGPGEQYF. For the CDR3, the DNA is TGTGCCAGCAGCTTGCCCCGAGTAGGGCCCGGAGAGCAGTACTTC.

The chain couples TRBV2 to TRBJ1-5; 7 positions match TRBD1. The CDR3 consists of 19 residues. CDR1 and CDR2 from the germline V gene are SNHLY and FYNNEI. With 6 bases clipped from V and 4 bases from J, the junction kept 21 bases outside the gene matches. Written as DNA, the CDR3 is TGTGCCAGCAGCGCGAGACAGGGAGTAGGAAGCTCACGGAATCAGCCCCAGCATTTT. It translates to CASSARQGVGSSRNQPQHF.

This clone was detected once. The rearrangement uses TRBV30 and TRBJ2-7, with TRBD2 matching 7 bases. This CDR3 has 13 residues. With 2 bases clipped from V and 3 bases from J, the junction kept 4 bases outside the gene matches. Per the germline V gene, CDR1 is GTSNPN and CDR2 is SVGIG (reference sequence). The CDR3 here is CAWSKGLVYEQYF. The CDR3 DNA sequence: TGTGCCTGGAGTAAAGGACTAGTCTACGAGCAGTACTTC.

V usage is TRBV30 and J usage is TRBJ1-3; the D is unclear. This CDR3 spans 12 amino acids. Germline CDR1 and CDR2: GTSNPN and SVGIG (reference sequence). Trimming stripped 3 bases from V and 1 base from J, with 4 bases between. CDR3 nucleotides: TGTGCCTGGAGCTTTTCTGGAAACACCATATATTTT. It is translated as CAWSFSGNTIYF. The entire variable domain, with the rest obtained from reference TRBV30 and TRBJ1-3, is as follows: SQTIHQWPATLVQPVGSPLSLECTVEGTSNPNLYWYRQAAGRGLQLLFYSVGIGQISSEVPQNLSASRPQDRQFILSSKKLLLSDSGFYLCAWSFSGNTIYFGEGSWLTVV.

The V gene is TRBV11-2, the J gene TRBJ1-4, with a tentative D call TRBD1 (5 bases). The CDR3 contains 15 residues. Between the trimmed V and J ends, which lost 5 bases and 5 bases, there was a span of 15 bases. Germline lookup yields CDR1 SGHAT and CDR2 FQNNGV. The CDR3 DNA is TGTGCCAGCAGCAACCGGGGGACCCGGAATGAAAAACTGTTTTTT. Amino acids: CASSNRGTRNEKLFF.

The genes are TRBV5-4 and TRBJ2-7; 15 bases line up with TRBD2. Trimming at V came to 5 bases and at J to 7 bases, leaving 7 bases not matched to a gene. This CDR3 is built from 15 residues. Per germline, CDR1 SGHNT and CDR2 YYREEE (reference sequence). The CDR3 region is CASSRTGTSGREQYF. CDR3 in DNA: TGTGCCAGCAGTAGAACTGGGACTAGCGGGAGGGAGCAGTACTTC.

Only one count was recorded for this clone. This rearrangement joins TRBV29-1 to TRBJ2-1; 9 bases are shared with TRBD2. This CDR3 is 18 amino acids long. The V segment lost 1 base and the J segment 6 bases; nucleotides outside the gene matches: 16. Germline V lookup: CDR1 SQVTM, CDR2 ANQGSEA. The CDR3 protein is CSVEGYSGSTRRGNEQFF. The CDR3 bases are TGCAGCGTTGAAGGGTATAGCGGGAGCACACGCCGGGGCAATGAGCAGTTCTTC.

The V and J genes are TRBV4-1 and TRBJ2-7, with a possible D match to TRBD2 (5 bases). This CDR3 is 13 amino acids long. Per germline, CDR1 MGHRA and CDR2 YSYEKL. The V end lost 1 base, the J end lost 4 bases, and 8 bases lay between the germline ends. Written as DNA, the CDR3 is TGCGCCAGCAGCCAAGGAGCGGATTACGAGCAGTACTTC. Its protein is CASSQGADYEQYF.

The chain couples TRBV6-4 to TRBJ2-1; possible D gene TRBD1, 6 bases. CDR1 is MRHNA and CDR2 is SNTAGT in the germline V gene. This CDR3 has 13 amino acids. V lost 6 bases, J lost 8 bases, and 14 bases lay in between. CDR3 in amino acids: CASSLDTGYEQFF. The CDR3 nucleotides read TGTGCCAGCAGCCTAGATACAGGGTATGAGCAGTTCTTC.

J is TRBJ2-3 and V is TRBV5-4, with a weak D call TRBD2 (6 bases). The CDR3 runs 18 residues. CDR1 is SGHNT and CDR2 is YYREEE in the germline V gene (reference sequence). The V and J ends lost 7 bases and 0 bases respectively, with 24 bases between them. The CDR3 loop reads CASSSGVARSFSTDTQYF. CDR3 bases: TGTGCCAGCTCTTCGGGGGTAGCGAGAAGCTTTAGCACAGATACGCAGTATTTT.

This clone was found once. The chain combines TRBV15 with TRBJ1-3, with TRBD1 as a possible D gene (6 bases). Looked up from germline, CDR1 is LNHNV and CDR2 is YYDKDF (reference sequence). V was shortened by 0 bases and J by 6 bases, with 12 bases between the two germline ends. The CDR3 has 15 residues. Written as DNA, the CDR3 is TGTGCCACCAGCAGAGATGAGAGGGGGGCAAACACCATATATTTT. Protein product: CATSRDERGANTIYF.

The chain recombines TRBV27 with TRBJ1-2, with 7 bases identical to TRBD1. Germline loops: CDR1 MNHEY, CDR2 SMNVEV (reference sequence). Trimming took 6 bases from V and 3 from J; bases not matched to a gene: 10. The CDR3 covers 15 residues. This chain's CDR3 is CASSLRQGSHYGYTF. Written as DNA, the CDR3 is TGTGCCAGCAGCCTCCGACAGGGAAGCCACTATGGCTACACCTTC.

The chain carries TRBV28 and TRBJ2-5, with D unresolved. CDR3 size: 14 residues. Trimming cost V 6 bases and J 6 bases, with 17 bases left between them. Germline values: CDR1 MDHEN, CDR2 SYDVKM. As DNA, the CDR3 is TGTGCCAGCAGGCAGACGGCCGCAGGCAAGACCCAGTACTTC. Its translation is CASRQTAAGKTQYF.

This chain links TRBV5-5 with TRBJ1-2; possibly TRBD1 for D (5 bases). Trimming removed 2 bases at V and 8 bases at J, with 16 bases between. This CDR3 contains 14 residues. Germline V gives CDR1 SGHKS, CDR2 YYEKEE (reference sequence). Written as DNA, the CDR3 is TGTGCCAGCAGCTTCACGGGGGAGGGTACCGGCTACACCTTC. Translated, it gives CASSFTGEGTGYTF.

J is TRBJ2-4 and V is TRBV28, with D perhaps TRBD1 (6 bases). The V gene's germline CDR1 is MDHEN and CDR2 SYDVKM. V was cut by 4 bases and J by 15 bases, with 16 bases left in between. The CDR3 is 12 residues long. The CDR3: CASSSVQGAGYF. The CDR3 nucleotides read TGTGCCAGCAGTTCCGTACAGGGCGCGGGGTACTTC.

The chain joins TRBV5-4 to TRBJ2-7; a weak D match, TRBD2 (5 bases). The V end lost 4 bases, the J end lost 3 bases, and 14 bases lay between the germline ends. Germline V lookup: CDR1 SGHNT, CDR2 YYREEE (reference sequence). The CDR3 is 14 residues long. CDR3 sequence (DNA): TGTGCCAGCAGCGTACTCGTGGGAGTCTACGAGCAGTACTTC. Amino acids: CASSVLVGVYEQYF.